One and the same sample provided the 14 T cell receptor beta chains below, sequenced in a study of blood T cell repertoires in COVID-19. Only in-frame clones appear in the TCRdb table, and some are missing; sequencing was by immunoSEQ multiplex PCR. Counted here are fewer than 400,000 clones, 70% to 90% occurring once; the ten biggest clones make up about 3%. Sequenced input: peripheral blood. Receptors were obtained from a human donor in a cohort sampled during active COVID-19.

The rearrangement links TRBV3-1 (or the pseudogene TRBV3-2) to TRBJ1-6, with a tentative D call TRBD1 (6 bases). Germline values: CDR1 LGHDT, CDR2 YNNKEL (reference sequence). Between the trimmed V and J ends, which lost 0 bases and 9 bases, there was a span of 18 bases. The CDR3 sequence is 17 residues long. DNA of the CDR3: TGTGCCAGCAGCCAAGATTGGGACACCCTACTTGGTTCACCCCTCCACTTT. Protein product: CASSQDWDTLLGSPLHF.

The CDR3 nucleotides read TGTGCCAGCAGCCGTTGGCGGGTCGGGAACACTGAAGCTTTCTTT. Translated: CASSRWRVGNTEAFF. The V call is TRBV3-1 (or the pseudogene TRBV3-2), the J call TRBJ1-1; D not certain. V lost 4 bases to trimming and J lost 1 base, with 13 bases between them. The CDR3 sequence is 15 residues long. CDR1 LGHDT and CDR2 YNNKEL come from the germline V gene (reference sequence).

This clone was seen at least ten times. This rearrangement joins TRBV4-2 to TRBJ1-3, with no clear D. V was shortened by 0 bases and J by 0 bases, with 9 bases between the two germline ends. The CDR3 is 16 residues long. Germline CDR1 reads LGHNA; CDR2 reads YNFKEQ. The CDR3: CASSQEGSNSGNTIYF. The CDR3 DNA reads TGTGCCAGCAGCCAAGAGGGCAGCAACTCTGGAAACACCATATATTTT.

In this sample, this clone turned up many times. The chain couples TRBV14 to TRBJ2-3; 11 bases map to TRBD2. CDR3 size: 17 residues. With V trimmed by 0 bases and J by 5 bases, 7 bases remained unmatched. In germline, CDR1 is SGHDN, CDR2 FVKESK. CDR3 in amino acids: CASSQDFGLAGGDTQYF. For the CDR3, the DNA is TGTGCCAGCAGCCAAGATTTCGGGCTAGCGGGGGGAGATACGCAGTATTTT.

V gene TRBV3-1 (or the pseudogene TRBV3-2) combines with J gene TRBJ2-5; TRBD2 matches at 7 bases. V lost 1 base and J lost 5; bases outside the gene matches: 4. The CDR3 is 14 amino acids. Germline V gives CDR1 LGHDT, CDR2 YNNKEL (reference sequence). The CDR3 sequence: CASSQGLAGETQYF. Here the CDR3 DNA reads TGTGCCAGCAGCCAAGGACTAGCTGGGGAGACCCAGTACTTC.

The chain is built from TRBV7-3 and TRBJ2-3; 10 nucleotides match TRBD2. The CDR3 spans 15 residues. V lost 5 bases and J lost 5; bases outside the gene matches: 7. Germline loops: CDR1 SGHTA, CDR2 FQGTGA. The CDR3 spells CASSAAGTSEDTQYF. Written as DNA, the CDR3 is TGTGCCAGCAGCGCCGCCGGGACTAGCGAAGATACGCAGTATTTT.

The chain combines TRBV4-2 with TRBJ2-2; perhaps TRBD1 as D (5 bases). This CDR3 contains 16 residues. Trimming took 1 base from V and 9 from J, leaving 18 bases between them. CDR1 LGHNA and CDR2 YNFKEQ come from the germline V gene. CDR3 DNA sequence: TGTGCCAGCAGCCAAGCCGCGACCCAGGGTAGTAGGGAGCTGTTTTTT. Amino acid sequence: CASSQAATQGSRELFF.

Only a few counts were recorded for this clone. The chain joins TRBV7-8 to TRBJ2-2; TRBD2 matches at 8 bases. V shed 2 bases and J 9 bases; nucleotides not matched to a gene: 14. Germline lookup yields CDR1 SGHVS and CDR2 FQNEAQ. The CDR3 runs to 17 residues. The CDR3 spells CASSLSPGRAVTRELFF. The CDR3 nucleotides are TGTGCCAGCAGCTTATCCCCCGGGAGGGCCGTAACCCGGGAGCTGTTTTTT.

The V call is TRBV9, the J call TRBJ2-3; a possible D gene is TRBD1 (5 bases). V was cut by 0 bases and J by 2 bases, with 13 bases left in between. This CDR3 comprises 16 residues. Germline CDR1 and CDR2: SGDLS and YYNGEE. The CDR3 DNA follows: TGTGCCAGCAGCGTAGAAGGGGCCGACCCCACAGATACGCAGTATTTT. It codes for CASSVEGADPTDTQYF.

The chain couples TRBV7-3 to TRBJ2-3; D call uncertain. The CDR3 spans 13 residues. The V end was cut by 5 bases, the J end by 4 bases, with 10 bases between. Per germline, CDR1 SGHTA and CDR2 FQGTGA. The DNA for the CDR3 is TGTGCCAGCAGCCCCGGGTTCCCAGATACGCAGTATTTT. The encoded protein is CASSPGFPDTQYF.

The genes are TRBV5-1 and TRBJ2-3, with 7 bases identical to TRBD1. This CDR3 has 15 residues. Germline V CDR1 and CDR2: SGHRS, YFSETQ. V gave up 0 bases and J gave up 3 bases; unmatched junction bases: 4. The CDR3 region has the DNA TGCGCCAGCAGCTTGGGTGGACAGGTGACAGATACGCAGTATTTT. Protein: CASSLGGQVTDTQYF.

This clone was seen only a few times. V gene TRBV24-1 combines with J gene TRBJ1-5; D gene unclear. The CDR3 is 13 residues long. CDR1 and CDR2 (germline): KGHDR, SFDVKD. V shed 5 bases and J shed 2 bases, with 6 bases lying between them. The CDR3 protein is CATSARGNQPQHF. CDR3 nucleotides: TGTGCCACCAGTGCGAGGGGCAATCAGCCCCAGCATTTT.

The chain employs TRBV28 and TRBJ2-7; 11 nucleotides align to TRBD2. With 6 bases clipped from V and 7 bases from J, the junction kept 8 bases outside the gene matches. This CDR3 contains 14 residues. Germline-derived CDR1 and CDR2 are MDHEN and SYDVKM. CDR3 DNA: TGTGCCAGCAGAGACAGATTAGCGGGGGGGGAGCAGTACTTC. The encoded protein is CASRDRLAGGEQYF.

The CDR3 bases are TGTGCCAGCTCACCCGACAGGGACCATAATGAAAAACTGTTTTTT. It translates to CASSPDRDHNEKLFF. The J gene is TRBJ1-4, the V gene TRBV18; 7 bases align to TRBD1. CDR3 length equals 15 residues. Losses at the gene ends were 3 bases for V and 4 bases for J; bases not matched to a gene: 5. Looked up from germline, CDR1 is KGHSH and CDR2 is LQKENI.